The 17 T cell receptor beta chains listed next were all sequenced from one sample in a study of blood T cell repertoires in COVID-19. Clones were sequenced by immunoSEQ multiplex PCR, and TCRdb holds only the in-frame ones, with some missing. This table has around 150,000 clones, 80% to 90% appearing once. Sequencing input: peripheral blood. These receptors all come from a man between 65 and 85 years old with acute or convalescent COVID-19.

In its sample, this clone was seen once. The V and J genes are TRBV29-1 and TRBJ2-2; D may be TRBD2 (5 bases). Looked up from germline, CDR1 is SQVTM and CDR2 is ANQGSEA. V was clipped by 6 bases and J by 3 bases, with 8 bases between them. This CDR3 has 12 amino acids. In DNA form, the CDR3 reads TGCAGCGTGAGGGATCACACCGGGGAGCTGTTTTTT. This encodes CSVRDHTGELFF.

The rearrangement uses TRBV7-2 and TRBJ2-5; 7 nucleotides align to TRBD1. CDR1 is SGHTA, CDR2 FQGNSA, per germline. Losses at the gene ends were 3 bases for V and 5 bases for J; bases not matched to a gene: 9. CDR3 length: 15 amino acids. CDR3 sequence (DNA): TGTGCCAGCAGCTTGGGGGCCAGGGGGTATGAGACCCAGTACTTC. As protein: CASSLGARGYETQYF.

This chain joins TRBV2 and TRBJ2-3; 11 bases align to TRBD2. The germline V gene encodes CDR1 SNHLY and CDR2 FYNNEI. CDR3 length: 17 amino acids. The V segment lost 1 base and the J segment 3 bases; nucleotides outside the gene matches: 6. Here the CDR3 reads CASSEVVVAGGTDTQYF. CDR3 DNA sequence: TGTGCCAGCAGTGAAGTCGTGGTAGCGGGAGGGACAGATACGCAGTATTTT.

The count of this clone is one. The CDR3 loop is CASTPRGEGSSPLHF. The CDR3 coding sequence is TGCGCCAGTACCCCCAGAGGAGAAGGTAGTTCACCCCTCCACTTT. V usage is TRBV5-1 and J usage is TRBJ1-6; the D is unclear. Trimming shortened V by 8 bases and J by 9 bases, and 21 bases separated the two germline ends. This CDR3 has 15 amino acids. From germline, CDR1 is SGHRS and CDR2 YFSETQ.

The rearrangement uses TRBV7-3 and TRBJ1-1, with TRBD1 matching 10 bases. V lost 6 bases to trimming and J lost 5 bases; unmatched junction nucleotides: 18. Germline CDR1 SGHTA, CDR2 FQGTGA. There are 18 residues in the CDR3. This CDR3 is CASSPQGGQGVVGTEAFF. CDR3 nucleotides: TGTGCCAGCAGTCCCCAGGGAGGACAGGGGGTTGTGGGAACTGAAGCTTTCTTT.

Only one count was recorded for this clone. This sequence joins TRBV2 and TRBJ2-2; 14 nucleotides agree with TRBD2. The CDR3 covers 22 residues. Germline CDR1 SNHLY, CDR2 FYNNEI. V lost 2 bases to trimming and J lost 3 bases; unmatched junction nucleotides: 17. The CDR3 here is CASSERSGTSGSGVVDTGELFF. The CDR3 DNA follows: TGTGCCAGCAGTGAAAGATCCGGGACTAGCGGGAGCGGGGTAGTGGACACCGGGGAGCTGTTTTTT.

J is TRBJ2-7 and V is TRBV3-1 (or the pseudogene TRBV3-2); TRBD2 might be the D (6 bases). CDR3 length: 15 amino acids. Germline V lookup: CDR1 LGHDT, CDR2 YNNKEL (reference sequence). Trimming cost V 2 bases and J 3 bases, with 14 bases left between them. In DNA, the CDR3 is TGTGCCAGCAGCCAACTCGGTGGGGGGAGCTACGAGCAGTACTTC. Residues: CASSQLGGGSYEQYF.

The chain carries TRBV3-1 (or the pseudogene TRBV3-2) and TRBJ2-1, with TRBD2 identical over 13 bases. Losses at the gene ends were 1 base for V and 8 bases for J; bases not matched to a gene: 14. Germline CDR1 LGHDT, CDR2 YNNKEL (reference sequence). The CDR3 is made up of 19 amino acids. CDR3 sequence: CASSQVGAPGLAGNYEQFF. The CDR3 nucleotides are TGTGCCAGCAGCCAAGTTGGAGCCCCGGGACTAGCGGGAAATTATGAGCAGTTCTTC.

The V call is TRBV7-3, the J call TRBJ2-3, with a tentative D call TRBD2 (5 bases). CDR1 is SGHTA, CDR2 FQGTGA, per germline. Trimming stripped 3 bases from V and 2 bases from J, with 12 bases between. The CDR3 length is 15 residues. The CDR3 coding sequence is TGTGCCAGCAGCTTGACCGGGATTCTCACAGATACGCAGTATTTT. Translating gives CASSLTGILTDTQYF.

The gene calls are TRBV20-1 and TRBJ2-1; 12 nucleotides line up with TRBD2. Per germline, CDR1 DFQATT and CDR2 SNEGSKA (reference sequence). V lost 3 bases to trimming and J lost 7 bases; unmatched junction nucleotides: 4. The CDR3 consists of 14 residues. CDR3 loop: CSASLAGGRNEQFF. Written as DNA, the CDR3 is TGCAGTGCTAGTCTAGCGGGAGGGAGGAATGAGCAGTTCTTC.

The V call is TRBV19, the J call TRBJ1-6, with a tentative D call TRBD1 (6 bases). The V end was cut by 7 bases, the J end by 10 bases, with 11 bases between. The germline V gene has CDR1 LNHDA and CDR2 SQIVND (reference sequence). CDR3 size: 12 residues. The CDR3 region has the DNA TGTGCCAGTACCTTGACAGGATCACCCCTCCACTTT. As protein: CASTLTGSPLHF.

This clone was seen more than once but under ten times. The chain has TRBV4-2 and TRBJ1-4, with 8 bases matching TRBD1. There are 18 residues in the CDR3. Germline-derived CDR1 and CDR2 are LGHNA and YNFKEQ. J lost 4 bases, V lost 2 bases, and 12 bases had no gene match. CDR3 DNA: TGTGCCAGCAGCCAAAGGCTCCTACAGGGGGGCGTTAATGAAAAACTGTTTTTT. Translating it yields CASSQRLLQGGVNEKLFF.

The J gene is TRBJ1-1, the V gene TRBV5-1; possibly TRBD1 for D (6 bases). V was clipped by 3 bases and J by 6 bases, with 18 bases between them. The CDR3 loop spans 15 amino acids. CDR1 and CDR2 (germline): SGHRS, YFSETQ. CDR3 amino acids: CASSWGPAPAPEAFF. CDR3 nucleotides: TGCGCCAGCAGCTGGGGGCCCGCCCCGGCCCCTGAAGCTTTCTTT.

This chain joins TRBV2 and TRBJ1-5; 9 nucleotides agree with TRBD1. Trimming removed 2 bases from V and 6 bases from J; junction bases left unmatched: 5. The CDR3 runs to 15 residues. Germline V gives CDR1 SNHLY, CDR2 FYNNEI. The CDR3 is CASSETGGLGQPQHF. The CDR3 bases are TGTGCCAGCAGTGAAACAGGGGGCCTAGGTCAGCCCCAGCATTTT. The whole variable domain, filled in from reference TRBV2 and TRBJ1-5, reads EPEVTQTPSHQVTQMGQEVILRCVPISNHLYFYWYRQILGQKVEFLVSFYNNEISEKSEIFDDQFSVERPDGSNFTLKIRSTKLEDSAMYFCASSETGGLGQPQHFGDGTRLSIL.

The chain has TRBV6-5 and TRBJ1-5, with D possibly being TRBD1 (6 bases). CDR1 and CDR2 (germline): MNHEY, SVGAGI. V was cut by 6 bases and J by 3 bases, with 12 bases left in between. This CDR3 has 14 amino acids. CDR3 residues: CASRDTGFNQPQHF. DNA of the CDR3: TGTGCCAGCAGGGACACAGGGTTCAATCAGCCCCAGCATTTT.

The chain uses TRBV5-1 and TRBJ1-2, with 10 bases that match TRBD1. V shed 4 bases, J shed 2 bases, and the junction held 11 bases outside the gene matches. The CDR3 is 17 residues long. Germline assignment: CDR1 SGHRS and CDR2 YFSETQ. The CDR3 spells CASSTSGTGVGNYGYTF. DNA for the CDR3: TGCGCCAGCAGCACCTCCGGGACAGGGGTAGGGAACTATGGCTACACCTTC.

This clone was counted only a few times. The chain joins TRBV3-1 (or the pseudogene TRBV3-2) to TRBJ1-2; D perhaps matches TRBD1 (5 bases). This CDR3 comprises 14 residues. Trimming took 2 bases from V and 6 from J, leaving 13 bases between them. Germline CDR1 LGHDT, CDR2 YNNKEL (reference sequence). The CDR3 DNA is TGTGCCAGCAGCCAACAAGACAGCCTACATGGCTACACCTTC. Amino acids: CASSQQDSLHGYTF.